This TCR beta chain was observed in a study of T cells in Graves' hyperthyroidism and ophthalmopathy. V was pared by 5 bases and J by 0 bases, with 11 bases between. This CDR3 has 15 amino acids. Germline CDR1 reads SGHAT; CDR2 reads FQNNGV. From RNA transcripts, TCR beta CDR3 regions were amplified. An initial round of RT-PCR targeting the TCR CDR3 relied on the HTBI primer set. TCRdb itself ran the multiplex PCR reads through MiXCR, one entry per CDR3 protein. This table holds roughly 330,000 distinct CDR3 sequences, about 15% found once. The TCR comes from a man under 40 with Graves' hyperthyroidism. Sequencing was carried out using blood. The chain joins TRBV11-2 to TRBJ1-3, with D uncertain. In DNA, the CDR3 is TGTGCCAGCAGCCCCGACTGGAACTCTGGAAACACCATATATTTT. It codes for CASSPDWNSGNTIYF.